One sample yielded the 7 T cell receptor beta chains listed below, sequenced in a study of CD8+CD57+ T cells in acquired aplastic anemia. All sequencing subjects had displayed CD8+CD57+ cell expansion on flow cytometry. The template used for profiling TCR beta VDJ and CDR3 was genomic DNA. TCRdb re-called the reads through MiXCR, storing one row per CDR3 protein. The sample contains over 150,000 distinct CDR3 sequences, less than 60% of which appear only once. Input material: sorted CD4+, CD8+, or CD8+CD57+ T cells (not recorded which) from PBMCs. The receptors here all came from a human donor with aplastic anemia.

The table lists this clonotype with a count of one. The CDR3 bases are TGTGCCAGCAGTGAACATGGCGCTTGGGTGGAAGCTTTCTTT. Amino acid sequence: CASSEHGAWVEAFF. The chain joins TRBV2 to TRBJ1-1, with D hard to call. The germline gives CDR1 SNHLY, CDR2 FYNNEI. Trimming left V 2 bases short and J 8 bases short, with 15 bases between. The CDR3 length is 14 residues.

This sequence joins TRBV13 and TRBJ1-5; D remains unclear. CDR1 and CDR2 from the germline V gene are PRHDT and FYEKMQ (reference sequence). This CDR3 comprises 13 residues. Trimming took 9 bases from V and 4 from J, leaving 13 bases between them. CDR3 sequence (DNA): TGTGCCAGTCGCGCCGGGTATAATCAGCCCCAGCATTTT. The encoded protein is CASRAGYNQPQHF.

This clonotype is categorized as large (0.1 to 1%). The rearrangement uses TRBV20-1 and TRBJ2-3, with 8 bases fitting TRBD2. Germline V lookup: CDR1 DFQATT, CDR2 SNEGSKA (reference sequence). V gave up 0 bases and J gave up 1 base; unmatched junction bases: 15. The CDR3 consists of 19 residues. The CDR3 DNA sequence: TGCAGTGCTAGAGATCCCCCCGTTAGCGGGACGCGGGGCACAGATACGCAGTATTTT. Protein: CSARDPPVSGTRGTDTQYF.

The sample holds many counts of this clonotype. CDR3 DNA sequence: TGTGCCAGCAGCCAAGCCGGGGGGGGTACCGGCTCCTACGAGCAGTACTTC. This codes for CASSQAGGGTGSYEQYF. The chain employs TRBV4-2 and TRBJ2-7; 8 bases align to TRBD2. V trimming: 1 base; J trimming: 0 bases; junction bases outside the gene matches: 8. Germline values: CDR1 LGHNA, CDR2 YNFKEQ. The CDR3 totals 17 residues.

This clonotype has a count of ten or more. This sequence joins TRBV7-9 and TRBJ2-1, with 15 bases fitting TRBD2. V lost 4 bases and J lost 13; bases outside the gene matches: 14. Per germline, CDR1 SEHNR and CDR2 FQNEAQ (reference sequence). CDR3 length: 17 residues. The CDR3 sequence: CASSSPGTSGRRAEQFF. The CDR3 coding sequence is TGTGCCAGCAGCTCACCCGGGACTAGCGGGAGGAGGGCCGAACAGTTCTTC.

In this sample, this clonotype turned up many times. The CDR3 here is CASSSQLNTEAFF. CDR3 nucleotides: TGTGCCAGCAGCTCGCAACTGAACACTGAAGCTTTCTTT. V is TRBV9 and J is TRBJ1-1; D call uncertain. The CDR3 has 13 amino acids. The V end was cut by 4 bases, the J end by 0 bases, with 7 bases between. Germline-derived CDR1 and CDR2 are SGDLS and YYNGEE.

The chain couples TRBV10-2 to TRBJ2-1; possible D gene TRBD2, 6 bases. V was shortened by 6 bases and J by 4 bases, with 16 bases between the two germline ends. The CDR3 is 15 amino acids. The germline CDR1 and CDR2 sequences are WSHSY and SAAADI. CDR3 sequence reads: CASRAAAGPYNEQFF. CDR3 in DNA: TGCGCCAGCAGGGCAGCAGCGGGTCCATACAATGAGCAGTTCTTC.